The sequence of this T cell receptor (beta chain) was determined in a study of T cells in Graves' hyperthyroidism and ophthalmopathy. In the study overall: Specimen type is peripheral blood, collected at initial diagnosis prior to any treatment.

Germline V lookup: CDR1 MNHNS, CDR2 SASEGT. This CDR3 contains 13 residues. V lost 1 base and J 5 bases, leaving 7 bases between the germline ends. The investigators amplified TCR beta CDR3 regions from RNA transcripts. The TCR CDR3 first-round RT-PCR relied on the HTBI primer set. MiXCR, run by TCRdb on the multiplex PCR reads, gives a single entry per CDR3 protein. The sample gives fewer than 650,000 distinct CDR3 sequences, about 15% of which show up once; approximately 14% is in the top ten. No ophthalmopathy progression within 18 months constituted stable Graves' hyperthyroidism. Exclusion followed for patients with uncontrolled infection, other autoimmune disease, pregnancy or lactation. This clonotype was seen more than once but under ten times.

The receptor was isolated from a woman between 35 and 50 years old with Graves' hyperthyroidism. This chain joins TRBV6-1 and TRBJ2-3; D gene ambiguous. Sequencing used blood. The CDR3 coding sequence is TGTGCCAGCAGTGAAGTAAGGATAGATACGCAGTATTTT. Its translation is CASSEVRIDTQYF.